This T cell receptor beta chain was sequenced in a study of cytomegalovirus exposure and HLA in healthy donors (dated by TCRdb to the late 2010s). For the wider study: The roughly 670 repertoires of the first cohort and the 110 or so validation repertoires were produced on the same platform, according to a later analysis. In addition to the first cohort of 666 subjects, a separate validation cohort of over 90 different subjects was used. The study was designed to test whether signatures of past pathogen exposure could be identified by cataloging public T cell receptors. High-throughput TCR immunosequencing, statistical association of individual TCRs with disease status, and machine learning were combined to predict cytomegalovirus infection status.

Donors formed part of the validation cohort, which comprised about 120 subjects and was distinct from the first cohort of over 500 subjects. In regard to this clone: The antigen it binds to is not known. No much larger clone exists at a distance of one base, and base qualities are not known.

Paper-wide results and their limitations: A total of about 150 TCR beta chains were listed by the study as associated with cytomegalovirus. A later analysis had no HLA typing for the validation cohort, so co-occurrence there was scored across all 110 or so repertoires. Three of the identified cytomegalovirus-associated TCR beta chains were confirmed in vitro to be specific for cytomegalovirus antigens. Subsequent analysis determined that TCRs grouped into clusters in the first cohort also showed a tendency toward co-occurrence across the 90 to 150 validation repertoires, and roughly 94% of cluster scores exceeded 0. It was suggested by the authors that the approach could potentially be generalized to other disease states and immunological phenotypes. The classifier was reported to diagnose cytomegalovirus status with high specificity and sensitivity in both the original and validation cohorts. Across donors, most TCR sequences were observed very rarely, whereas some public TCRs were present in many individuals.

V is pruned by 5 bases and J by 5 bases, leaving 6 bases of the junction without a gene match. Taken from the germline V gene, the CDR1 and CDR2 loops are MDHEN and SYDVKM. The CDR3 sequence holds 16 residues, the cysteine and phenylalanine included. Only CDR3 DNA remains: 48 bases, in frame from the first base. Preparation of the library involved the immunoSEQ multiplex PCR assay. The original methods were these. A statistical classification framework was built to diagnose cytomegalovirus status from the catalog of TCR beta chain sequences. This is the immuneACCESS table as TCRdb keeps it, with only in-frame sequences that have V and J called. A part of the clones is gone; compared with another copy, unresolved V genes explain less than half, and the rest is unexplained. Clone size and the V and J calls come from that table; the DNA yielded D and trimming. The sample records about 330,000 clones, around 86% of which are singletons. The leading ten clones occupy about 0.8% of the sample.

The clonotype was recovered from a woman aged 18 to 35 in good health and CMV-seronegative. The chain is encoded by TRBV28 joined to TRBJ2-3; TRBD2 aligns with 14 central bases. Sequencing input: PBMCs. The bases read TGTGCCAGCAGTCCCAGGACTAGCGGGAGGTTAGATACGCAGTATTTT. Its translation is CASSPRTSGRLDTQYF.